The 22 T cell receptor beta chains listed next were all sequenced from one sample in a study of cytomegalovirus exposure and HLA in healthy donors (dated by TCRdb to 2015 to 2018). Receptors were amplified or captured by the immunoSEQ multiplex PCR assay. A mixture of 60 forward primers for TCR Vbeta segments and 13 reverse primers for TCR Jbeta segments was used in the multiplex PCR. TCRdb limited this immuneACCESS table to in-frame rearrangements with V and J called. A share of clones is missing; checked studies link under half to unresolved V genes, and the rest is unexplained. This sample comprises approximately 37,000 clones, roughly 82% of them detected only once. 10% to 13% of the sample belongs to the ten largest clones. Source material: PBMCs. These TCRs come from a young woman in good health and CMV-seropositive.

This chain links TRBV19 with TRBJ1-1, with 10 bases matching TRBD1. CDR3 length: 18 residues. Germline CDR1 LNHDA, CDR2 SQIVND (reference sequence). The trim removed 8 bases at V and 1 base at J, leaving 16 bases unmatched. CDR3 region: CASYGPGQGWLANTEAFF. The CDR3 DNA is TGTGCCAGTTACGGTCCGGGACAGGGGTGGTTGGCGAACACTGAAGCTTTCTTT.

The CDR3 sequence: CASSPQGALRGANVLTF. DNA of the CDR3: TGTGCCAGCAGCCCACAGGGGGCGCTGAGAGGGGCCAACGTCCTGACTTTC. V gene TRBV7-2 combines with J gene TRBJ2-6, with 9 bases lining up with TRBD1. This CDR3 contains 17 residues. Trimming cost V 5 bases and J 4 bases; bases outside gene matches: 9. Germline CDR1 reads SGHTA; CDR2 reads FQGNSA.

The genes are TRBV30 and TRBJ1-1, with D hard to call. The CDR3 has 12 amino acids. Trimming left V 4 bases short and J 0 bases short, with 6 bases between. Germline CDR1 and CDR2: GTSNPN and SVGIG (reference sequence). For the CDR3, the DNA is TGTGCCTGGAAGCGTATGAACACTGAAGCTTTCTTT. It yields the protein CAWKRMNTEAFF.

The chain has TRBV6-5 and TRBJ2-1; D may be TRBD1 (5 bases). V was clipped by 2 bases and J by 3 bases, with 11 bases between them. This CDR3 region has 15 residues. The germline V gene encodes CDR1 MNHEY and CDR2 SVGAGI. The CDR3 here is CASSYGAGNYNEQFF. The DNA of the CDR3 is TGTGCCAGCAGTTACGGGGCAGGGAACTACAATGAGCAGTTCTTC.

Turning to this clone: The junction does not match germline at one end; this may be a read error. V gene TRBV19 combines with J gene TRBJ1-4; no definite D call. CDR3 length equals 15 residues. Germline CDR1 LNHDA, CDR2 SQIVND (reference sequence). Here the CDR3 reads CASSIWAGLDEKLFF. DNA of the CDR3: TGTGCCAGCAGTATTTGGGCCGGATTGGATGAAAAACTGTTTTTT.

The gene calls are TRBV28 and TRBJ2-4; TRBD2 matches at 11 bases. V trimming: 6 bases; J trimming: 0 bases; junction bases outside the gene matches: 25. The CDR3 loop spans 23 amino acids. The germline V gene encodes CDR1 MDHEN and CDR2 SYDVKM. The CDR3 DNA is TGTGCCAGCAGCCGTCTAATCACAATAACCGGGACTAGCGGACTCTCAGCCAAAAACATTCAGTACTTC. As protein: CASSRLITITGTSGLSAKNIQYF.

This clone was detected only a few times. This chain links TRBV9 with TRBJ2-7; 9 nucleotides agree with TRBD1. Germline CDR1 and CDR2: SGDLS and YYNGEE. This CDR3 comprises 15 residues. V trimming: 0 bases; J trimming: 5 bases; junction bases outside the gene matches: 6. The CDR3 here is CASSVGTGEIDEQYF. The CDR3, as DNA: TGTGCCAGCAGCGTAGGGACAGGGGAAATCGACGAGCAGTACTTC.

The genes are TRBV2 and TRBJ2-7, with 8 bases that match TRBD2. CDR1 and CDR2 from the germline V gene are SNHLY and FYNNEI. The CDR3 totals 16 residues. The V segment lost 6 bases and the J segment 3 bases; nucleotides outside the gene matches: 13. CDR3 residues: CASRDTTVRGDYEQYF. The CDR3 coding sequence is TGTGCCAGCAGGGACACCACGGTGCGGGGGGACTACGAGCAGTACTTC.

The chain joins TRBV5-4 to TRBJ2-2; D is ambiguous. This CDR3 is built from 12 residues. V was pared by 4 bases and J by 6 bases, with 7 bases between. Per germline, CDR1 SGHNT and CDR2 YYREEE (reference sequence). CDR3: CASSPSSGELFF. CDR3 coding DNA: TGTGCCAGCAGCCCGTCTTCCGGGGAGCTGTTTTTT.

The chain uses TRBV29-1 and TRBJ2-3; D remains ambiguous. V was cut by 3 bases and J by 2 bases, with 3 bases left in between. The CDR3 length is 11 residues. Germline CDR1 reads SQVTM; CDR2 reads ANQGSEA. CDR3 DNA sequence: TGCAGCGTTGACCTCACAGATACGCAGTATTTT. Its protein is CSVDLTDTQYF.

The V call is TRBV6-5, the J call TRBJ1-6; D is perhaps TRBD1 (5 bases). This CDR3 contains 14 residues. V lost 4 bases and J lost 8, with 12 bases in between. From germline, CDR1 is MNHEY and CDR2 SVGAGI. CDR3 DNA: TGTGCCAGCAGTTTGGGGGGGGTATATTCACCCCTCCACTTT. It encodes CASSLGGVYSPLHF.

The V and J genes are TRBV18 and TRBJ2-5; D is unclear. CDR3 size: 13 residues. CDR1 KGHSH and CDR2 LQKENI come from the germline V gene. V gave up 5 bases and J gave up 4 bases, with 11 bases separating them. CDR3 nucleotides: TGTGCCAGCTCAAATGGTCTAGGAGAGACCCAGTACTTC. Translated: CASSNGLGETQYF.

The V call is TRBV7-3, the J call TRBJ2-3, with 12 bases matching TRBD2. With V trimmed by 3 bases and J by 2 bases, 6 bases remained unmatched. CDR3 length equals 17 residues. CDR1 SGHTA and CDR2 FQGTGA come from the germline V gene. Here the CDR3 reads CASSLGLAGPNTDTQYF. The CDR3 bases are TGTGCCAGCAGCTTGGGACTAGCGGGCCCAAACACAGATACGCAGTATTTT.

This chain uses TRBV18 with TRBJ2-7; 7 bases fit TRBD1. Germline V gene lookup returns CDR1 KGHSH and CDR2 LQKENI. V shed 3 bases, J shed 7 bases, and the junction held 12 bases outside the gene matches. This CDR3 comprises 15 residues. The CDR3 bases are TGTGCCAGCTCACCCGCGACAGGGCAATCAGGGGAGCAGTACTTC. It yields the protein CASSPATGQSGEQYF. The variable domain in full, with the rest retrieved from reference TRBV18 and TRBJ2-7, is NAGVMQNPRHLVRRRGQEARLRCSPMKGHSHVYWYRQLPEEGLKFMVYLQKENIIDESGMPKERFSAEFPKEGPSILRIQQVVRGDSAAYFCASSPATGQSGEQYFGPGTRLTVT.

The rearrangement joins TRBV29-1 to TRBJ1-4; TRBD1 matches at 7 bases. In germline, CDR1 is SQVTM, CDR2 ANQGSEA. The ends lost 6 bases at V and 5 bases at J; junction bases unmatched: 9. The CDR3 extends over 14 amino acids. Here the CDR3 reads CSVNLRGSNEKLFF. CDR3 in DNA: TGCAGCGTAAATCTCAGGGGGTCCAATGAAAAACTGTTTTTT.

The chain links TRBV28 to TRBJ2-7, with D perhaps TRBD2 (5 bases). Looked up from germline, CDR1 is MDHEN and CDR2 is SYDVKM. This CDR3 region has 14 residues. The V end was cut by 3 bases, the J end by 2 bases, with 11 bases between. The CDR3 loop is CASSFGDLAYEQYF. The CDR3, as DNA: TGTGCCAGCAGTTTCGGGGATCTAGCCTACGAGCAGTACTTC.

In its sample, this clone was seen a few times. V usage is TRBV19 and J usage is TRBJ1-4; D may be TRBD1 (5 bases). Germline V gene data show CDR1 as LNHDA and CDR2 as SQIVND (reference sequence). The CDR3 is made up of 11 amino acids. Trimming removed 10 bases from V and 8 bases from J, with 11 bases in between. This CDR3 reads CATREGEKLFF. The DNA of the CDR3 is TGTGCCACCAGGGAGGGGGAAAAACTGTTTTTT. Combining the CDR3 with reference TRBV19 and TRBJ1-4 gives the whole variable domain DGGITQSPKYLFRKEGQNVTLSCEQNLNHDAMYWYRQDPGQGLRLIYYSQIVNDFQKGDIAEGYSVSREKKESFPLTVTSAQKNPTAFYLCATREGEKLFFGSGTQLSVL.

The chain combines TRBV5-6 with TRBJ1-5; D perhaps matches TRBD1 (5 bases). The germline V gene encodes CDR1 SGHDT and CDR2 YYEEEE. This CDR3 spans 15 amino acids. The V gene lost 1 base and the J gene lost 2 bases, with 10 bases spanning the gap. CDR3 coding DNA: TGTGCCAGCAGCTTGACAGGTGGTGGCAATCAGCCCCAGCATTTT. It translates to CASSLTGGGNQPQHF.

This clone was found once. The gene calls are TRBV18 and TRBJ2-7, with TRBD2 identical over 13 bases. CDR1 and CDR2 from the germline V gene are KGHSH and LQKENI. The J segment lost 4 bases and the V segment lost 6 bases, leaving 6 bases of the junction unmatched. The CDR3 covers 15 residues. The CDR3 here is CASSPTSGGVYEQYF. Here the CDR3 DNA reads TGTGCCAGCTCTCCCACTAGCGGGGGGGTATACGAGCAGTACTTC.

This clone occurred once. CDR3 region: CASSSYNPGGEEQYF. The CDR3 DNA reads as TGTGCCAGCAGCTCATATAATCCCGGGGGGGAAGAGCAGTACTTC. This chain joins TRBV13 and TRBJ2-7; 8 bases are shared with TRBD2. Germline-derived CDR1 and CDR2 are PRHDT and FYEKMQ (reference sequence). Trimming cost V 4 bases and J 7 bases; bases outside gene matches: 12. This CDR3 has 15 amino acids.

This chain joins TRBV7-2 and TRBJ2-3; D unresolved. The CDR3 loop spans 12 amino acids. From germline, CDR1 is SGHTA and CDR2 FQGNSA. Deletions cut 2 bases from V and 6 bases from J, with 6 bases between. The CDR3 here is CASSLSLDTQYF. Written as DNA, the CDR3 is TGTGCCAGCAGCTTAAGCTTGGATACGCAGTATTTT.

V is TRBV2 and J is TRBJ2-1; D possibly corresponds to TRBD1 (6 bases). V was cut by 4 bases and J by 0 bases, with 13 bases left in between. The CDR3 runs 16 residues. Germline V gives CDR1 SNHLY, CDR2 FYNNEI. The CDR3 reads CASSVGGRNSYNEQFF. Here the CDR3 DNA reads TGTGCCAGCAGTGTTGGGGGCCGGAACTCCTACAATGAGCAGTTCTTC.